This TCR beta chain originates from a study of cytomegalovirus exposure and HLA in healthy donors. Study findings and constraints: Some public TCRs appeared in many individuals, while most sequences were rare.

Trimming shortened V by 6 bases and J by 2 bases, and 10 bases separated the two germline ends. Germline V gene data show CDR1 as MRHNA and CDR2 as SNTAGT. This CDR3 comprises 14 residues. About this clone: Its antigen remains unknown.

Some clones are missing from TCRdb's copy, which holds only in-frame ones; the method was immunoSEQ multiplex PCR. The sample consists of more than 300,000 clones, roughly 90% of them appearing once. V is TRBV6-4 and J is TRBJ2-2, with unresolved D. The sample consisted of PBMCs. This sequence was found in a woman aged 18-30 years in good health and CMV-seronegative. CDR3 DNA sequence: TGTGCCAGCAGCCTTACAGAAAACACCGGGGAGCTGTTTTTT. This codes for CASSLTENTGELFF.